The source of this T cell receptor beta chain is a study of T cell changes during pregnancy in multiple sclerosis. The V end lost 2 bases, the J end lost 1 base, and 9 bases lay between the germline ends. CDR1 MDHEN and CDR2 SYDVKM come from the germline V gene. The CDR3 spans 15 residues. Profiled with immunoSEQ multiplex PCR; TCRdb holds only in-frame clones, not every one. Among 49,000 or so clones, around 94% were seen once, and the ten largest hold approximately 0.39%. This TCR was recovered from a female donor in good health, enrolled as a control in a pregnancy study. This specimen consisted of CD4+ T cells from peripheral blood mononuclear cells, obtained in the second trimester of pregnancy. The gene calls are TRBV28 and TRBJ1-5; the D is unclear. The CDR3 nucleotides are TGTGCCAGCAGTTTAAGGAGGTGGAGCAATCAGCCCCAGCATTTT. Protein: CASSLRRWSNQPQHF. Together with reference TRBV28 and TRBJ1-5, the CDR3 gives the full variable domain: DVKVTQSSRYLVKRTGEKVFLECVQDMDHENMFWYRQDPGLGLRLIYFSYDVKMKEKGDIPEGYSVSREKKERFSLILESASTNQTSMYLCASSLRRWSNQPQHFGDGTRLSIL.